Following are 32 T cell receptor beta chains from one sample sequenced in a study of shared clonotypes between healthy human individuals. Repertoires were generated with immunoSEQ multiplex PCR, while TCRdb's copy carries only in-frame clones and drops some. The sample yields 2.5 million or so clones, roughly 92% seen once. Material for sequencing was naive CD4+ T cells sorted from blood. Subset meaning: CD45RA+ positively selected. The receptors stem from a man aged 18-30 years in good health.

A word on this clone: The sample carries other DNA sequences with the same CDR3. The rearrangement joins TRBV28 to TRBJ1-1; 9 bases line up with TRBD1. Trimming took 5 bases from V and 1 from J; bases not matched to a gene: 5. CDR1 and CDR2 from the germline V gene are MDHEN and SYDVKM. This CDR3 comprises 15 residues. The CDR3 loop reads CASSPQDRGNTEAFF. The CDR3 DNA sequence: TGTGCCAGCAGTCCTCAGGACAGGGGGAACACTGAAGCTTTCTTT.

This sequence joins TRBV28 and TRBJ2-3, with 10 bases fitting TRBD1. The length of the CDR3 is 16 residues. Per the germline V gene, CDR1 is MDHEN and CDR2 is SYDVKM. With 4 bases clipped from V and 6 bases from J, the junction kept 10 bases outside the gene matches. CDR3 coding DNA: TGTGCCAGCAGTTCCTACGGGACAGGGGATGCTGATACGCAGTATTTT. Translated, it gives CASSSYGTGDADTQYF.

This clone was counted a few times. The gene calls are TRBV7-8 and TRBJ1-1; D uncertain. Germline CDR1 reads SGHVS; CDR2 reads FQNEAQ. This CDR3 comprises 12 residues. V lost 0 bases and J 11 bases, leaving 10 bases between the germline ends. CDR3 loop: CASSLAWDGAFF. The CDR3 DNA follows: TGTGCCAGCAGCTTAGCGTGGGATGGGGCTTTCTTT.

CDR3 nucleotide sequence: TGTGCCAGCAGTTTATCCGGGACCCCAGGGGTTAGCACCTTC. Translating it yields CASSLSGTPGVSTF. J is TRBJ1-2 and V is TRBV6-5; D might be TRBD1 (6 bases). Germline lookup yields CDR1 MNHEY and CDR2 SVGAGI. V lost 4 bases, J lost 13 bases, and 22 bases lay in between. CDR3 length: 14 residues.

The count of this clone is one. The CDR3 region has the DNA TGTGCCTGGAGCCGGAACAGTATTAATCAGCCCCAGCATTTT. This encodes CAWSRNSINQPQHF. The genes are TRBV30 and TRBJ1-5; D gene ambiguous. Trimming removed 3 bases from V and 4 bases from J, with 13 bases in between. The CDR3 sequence is 14 residues long. Germline V gene sequence: CDR1 GTSNPN, CDR2 SVGIG (reference sequence).

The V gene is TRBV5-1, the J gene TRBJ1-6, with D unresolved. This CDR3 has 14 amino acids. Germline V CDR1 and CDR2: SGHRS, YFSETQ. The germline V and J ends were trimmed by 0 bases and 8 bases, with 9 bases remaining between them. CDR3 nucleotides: TGCGCCAGCAGCTTGGTCCCAGTTGATTCACCCCTCCACTTT. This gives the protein CASSLVPVDSPLHF. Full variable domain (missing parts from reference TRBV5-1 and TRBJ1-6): KAGVTQTPRYLIKTRGQQVTLSCSPISGHRSVSWYQQTPGQGLQFLFEYFSETQRNKGNFPGRFSGRQFSNSRSEMNVSTLELGDSALYLCASSLVPVDSPLHFGNGTRLTVT.

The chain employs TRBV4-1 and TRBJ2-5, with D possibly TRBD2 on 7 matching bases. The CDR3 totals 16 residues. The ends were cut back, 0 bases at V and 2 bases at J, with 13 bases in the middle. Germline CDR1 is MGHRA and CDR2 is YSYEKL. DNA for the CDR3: TGCGCCAGCAGCCAAGACGCACAGGGAGGGCAAGAGACCCAGTACTTC. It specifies CASSQDAQGGQETQYF.

The CDR3 DNA reads TGCGCCAGCAGCTTTCAGGGTTCGAACAATGAGCAGTTCTTC. The encoded protein is CASSFQGSNNEQFF. This chain connects TRBV5-1 to TRBJ2-1; maybe TRBD1 (5 bases). The germline gives CDR1 SGHRS, CDR2 YFSETQ. The CDR3 totals 14 residues. V was shortened by 2 bases and J by 5 bases, with 11 bases between the two germline ends.

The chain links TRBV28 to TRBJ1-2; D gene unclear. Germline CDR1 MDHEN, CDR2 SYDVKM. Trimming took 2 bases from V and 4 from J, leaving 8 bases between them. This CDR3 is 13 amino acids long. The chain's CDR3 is CASSLGWAYGYTF. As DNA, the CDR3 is TGTGCCAGCAGTTTAGGTTGGGCCTATGGCTACACCTTC.

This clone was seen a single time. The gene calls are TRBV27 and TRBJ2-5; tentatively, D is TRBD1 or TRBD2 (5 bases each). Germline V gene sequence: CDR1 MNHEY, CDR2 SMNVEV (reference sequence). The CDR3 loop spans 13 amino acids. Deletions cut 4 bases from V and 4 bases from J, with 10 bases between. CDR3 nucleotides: TGTGCCAGCAGTTGGGGGACCCGAGAGACCCAGTACTTC. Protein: CASSWGTRETQYF.

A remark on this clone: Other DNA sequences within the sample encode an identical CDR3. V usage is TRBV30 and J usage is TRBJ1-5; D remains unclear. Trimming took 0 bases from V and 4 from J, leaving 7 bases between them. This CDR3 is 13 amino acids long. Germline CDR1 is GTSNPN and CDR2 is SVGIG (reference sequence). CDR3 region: CAWSVDSNQPQHF. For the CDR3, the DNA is TGTGCCTGGAGTGTTGATAGTAATCAGCCCCAGCATTTT.

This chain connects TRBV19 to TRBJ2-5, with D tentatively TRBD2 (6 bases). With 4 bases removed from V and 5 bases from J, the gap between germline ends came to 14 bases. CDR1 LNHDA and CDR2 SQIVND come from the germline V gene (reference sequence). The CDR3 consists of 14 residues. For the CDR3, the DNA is TGTGCCAGTAGTAAAACTAGCCACTCGGAGACCCAGTACTTC. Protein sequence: CASSKTSHSETQYF.

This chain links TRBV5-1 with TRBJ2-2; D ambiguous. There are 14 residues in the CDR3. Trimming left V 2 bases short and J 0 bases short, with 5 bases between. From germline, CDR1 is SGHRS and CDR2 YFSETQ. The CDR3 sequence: CASSFNTNTGELFF. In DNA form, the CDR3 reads TGCGCCAGCAGCTTTAACACGAACACCGGGGAGCTGTTTTTT.

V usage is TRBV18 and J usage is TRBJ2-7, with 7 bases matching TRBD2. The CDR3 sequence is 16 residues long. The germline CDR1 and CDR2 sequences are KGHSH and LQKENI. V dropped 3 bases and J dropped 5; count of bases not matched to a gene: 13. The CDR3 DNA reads TGTGCCAGCTCACCTCCCGTGGGGGGAGGGACCCACGAGCAGTACTTC. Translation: CASSPPVGGGTHEQYF.

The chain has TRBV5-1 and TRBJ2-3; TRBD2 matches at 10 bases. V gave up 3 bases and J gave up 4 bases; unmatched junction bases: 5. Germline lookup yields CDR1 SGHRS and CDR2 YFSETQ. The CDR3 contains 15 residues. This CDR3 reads CASSWRGTSADTQYF. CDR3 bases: TGCGCCAGCAGCTGGCGAGGGACTAGCGCAGATACGCAGTATTTT. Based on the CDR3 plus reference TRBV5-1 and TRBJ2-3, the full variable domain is KAGVTQTPRYLIKTRGQQVTLSCSPISGHRSVSWYQQTPGQGLQFLFEYFSETQRNKGNFPGRFSGRQFSNSRSEMNVSTLELGDSALYLCASSWRGTSADTQYFGPGTRLTVL.

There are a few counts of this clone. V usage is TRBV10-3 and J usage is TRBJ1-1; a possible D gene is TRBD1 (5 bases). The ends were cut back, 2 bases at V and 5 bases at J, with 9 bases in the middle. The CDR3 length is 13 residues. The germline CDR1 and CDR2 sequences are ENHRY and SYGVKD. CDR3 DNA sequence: TGTGCCATCAGTGAGGGTCAGGGAACTGAAGCTTTCTTT. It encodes CAISEGQGTEAFF.

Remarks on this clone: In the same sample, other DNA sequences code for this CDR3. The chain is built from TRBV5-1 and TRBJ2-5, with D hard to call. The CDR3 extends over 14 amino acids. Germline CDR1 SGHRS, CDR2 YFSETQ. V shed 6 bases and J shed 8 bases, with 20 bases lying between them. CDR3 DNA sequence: TGCGCCAGCACGCCCGGAGCTTTGGTAGAAACCCAGTACTTC. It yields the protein CASTPGALVETQYF.

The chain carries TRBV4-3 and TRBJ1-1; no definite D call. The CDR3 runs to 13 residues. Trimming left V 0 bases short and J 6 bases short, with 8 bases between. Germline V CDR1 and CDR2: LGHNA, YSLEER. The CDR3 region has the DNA TGCGCCAGCAGCCAAGATTATTGGGCTGAAGCTTTCTTT. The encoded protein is CASSQDYWAEAFF.

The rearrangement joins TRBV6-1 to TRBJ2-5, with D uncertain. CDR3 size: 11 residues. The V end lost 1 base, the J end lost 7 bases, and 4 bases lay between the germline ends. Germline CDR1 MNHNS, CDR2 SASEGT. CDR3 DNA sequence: TGTGCCAGCAGTGAAGTAGGGACCCAGTACTTC. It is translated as CASSEVGTQYF.

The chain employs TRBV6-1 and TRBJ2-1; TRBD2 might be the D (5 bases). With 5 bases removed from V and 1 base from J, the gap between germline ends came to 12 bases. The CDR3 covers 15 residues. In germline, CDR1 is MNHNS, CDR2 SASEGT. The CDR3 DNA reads TGTGCCAGCAGTCCGGGGAGCTGGTCCTACAATGAGCAGTTCTTC. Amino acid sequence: CASSPGSWSYNEQFF.

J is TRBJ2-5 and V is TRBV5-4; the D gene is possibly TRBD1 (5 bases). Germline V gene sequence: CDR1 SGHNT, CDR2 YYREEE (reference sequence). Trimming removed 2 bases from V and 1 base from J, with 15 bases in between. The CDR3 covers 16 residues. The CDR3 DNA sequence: TGTGCCAGCAGCTTTGGACACCCTAACCTCCAAGAGACCCAGTACTTC. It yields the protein CASSFGHPNLQETQYF.

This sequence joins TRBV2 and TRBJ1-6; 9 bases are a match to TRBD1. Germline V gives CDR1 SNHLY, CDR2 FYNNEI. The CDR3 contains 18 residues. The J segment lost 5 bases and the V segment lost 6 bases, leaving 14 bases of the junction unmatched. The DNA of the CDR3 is TGTGCCAGCAGAGGAAAGGCCCGGGACAGGGTGGATAATTCACCCCTCCACTTT. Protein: CASRGKARDRVDNSPLHF.

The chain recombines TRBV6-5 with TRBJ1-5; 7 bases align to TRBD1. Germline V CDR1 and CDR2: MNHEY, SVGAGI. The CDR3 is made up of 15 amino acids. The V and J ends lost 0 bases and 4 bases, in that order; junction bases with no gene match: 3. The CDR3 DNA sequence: TGTGCCAGCAGTTACTCGTCAGGGGGGAATCAGCCCCAGCATTTT. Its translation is CASSYSSGGNQPQHF.

This CDR3 is CASSIWGSTEAFF. The CDR3 DNA sequence: TGTGCCAGTAGTATTTGGGGGAGCACTGAAGCTTTCTTT. V and J are TRBV19 and TRBJ1-1, with D possibly matching TRBD1 (5 bases). Deletions cut 3 bases from V and 4 bases from J, with 9 bases between. CDR1 is LNHDA and CDR2 is SQIVND in the germline V gene (reference sequence). The CDR3 consists of 13 residues. The full variable domain, in which reference TRBV19 and TRBJ1-1 provide the parts outside the CDR3, is DGGITQSPKYLFRKEGQNVTLSCEQNLNHDAMYWYRQDPGQGLRLIYYSQIVNDFQKGDIAEGYSVSREKKESFPLTVTSAQKNPTAFYLCASSIWGSTEAFFGQGTRLTVV.

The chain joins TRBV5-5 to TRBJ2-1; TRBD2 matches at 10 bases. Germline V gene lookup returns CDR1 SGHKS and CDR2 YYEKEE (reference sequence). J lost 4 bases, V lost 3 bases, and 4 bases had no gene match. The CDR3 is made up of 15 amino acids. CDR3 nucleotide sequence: TGTGCCAGCAGCTCGGGACTAGCGCGTTACAATGAGCAGTTCTTC. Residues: CASSSGLARYNEQFF.

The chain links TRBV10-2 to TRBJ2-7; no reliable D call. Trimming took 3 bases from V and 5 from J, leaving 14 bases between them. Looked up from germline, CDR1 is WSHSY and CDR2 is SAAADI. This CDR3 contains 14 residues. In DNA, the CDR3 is TGCGCCAGCAGTGAAGGTGTAGTTTCTAACGAGCAGTACTTC. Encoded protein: CASSEGVVSNEQYF.

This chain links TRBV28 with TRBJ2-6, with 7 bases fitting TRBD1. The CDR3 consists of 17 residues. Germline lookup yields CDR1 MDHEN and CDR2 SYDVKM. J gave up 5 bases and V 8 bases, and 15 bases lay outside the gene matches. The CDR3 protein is CASGGQPAFLRANVLTF. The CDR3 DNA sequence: TGTGCCAGCGGGGGACAGCCTGCTTTTCTGAGGGCCAACGTCCTGACTTTC.

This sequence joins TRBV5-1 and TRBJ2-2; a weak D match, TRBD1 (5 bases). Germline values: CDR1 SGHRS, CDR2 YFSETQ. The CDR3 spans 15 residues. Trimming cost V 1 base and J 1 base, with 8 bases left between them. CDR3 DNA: TGCGCCAGCAGCTTGACGACAGAGAACACCGGGGAGCTGTTTTTT. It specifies CASSLTTENTGELFF.

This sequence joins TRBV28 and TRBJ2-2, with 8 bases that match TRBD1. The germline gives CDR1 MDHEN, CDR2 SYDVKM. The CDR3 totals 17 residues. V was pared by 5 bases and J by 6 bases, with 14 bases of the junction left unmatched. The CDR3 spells CASSPSGQGGRAGELFF. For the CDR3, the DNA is TGTGCCAGCAGTCCCTCAGGACAGGGTGGAAGGGCCGGGGAGCTGTTTTTT. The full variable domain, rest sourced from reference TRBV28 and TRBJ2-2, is DVKVTQSSRYLVKRTGEKVFLECVQDMDHENMFWYRQDPGLGLRLIYFSYDVKMKEKGDIPEGYSVSREKKERFSLILESASTNQTSMYLCASSPSGQGGRAGELFFGEGSRLTVL.

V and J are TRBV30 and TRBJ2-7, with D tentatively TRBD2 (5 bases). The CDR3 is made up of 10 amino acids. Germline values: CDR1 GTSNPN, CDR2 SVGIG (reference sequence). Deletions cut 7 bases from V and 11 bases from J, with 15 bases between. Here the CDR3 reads CAFGPTGEYF. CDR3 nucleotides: TGTGCCTTTGGGCCTACCGGGGAGTACTTC.

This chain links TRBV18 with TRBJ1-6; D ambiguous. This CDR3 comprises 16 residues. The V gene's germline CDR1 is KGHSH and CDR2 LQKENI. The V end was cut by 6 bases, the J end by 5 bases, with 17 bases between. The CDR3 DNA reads TGTGCCAGCTCCCCCCCGGGATTCTTTAATAATTCACCCCTCCACTTT. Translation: CASSPPGFFNNSPLHF.

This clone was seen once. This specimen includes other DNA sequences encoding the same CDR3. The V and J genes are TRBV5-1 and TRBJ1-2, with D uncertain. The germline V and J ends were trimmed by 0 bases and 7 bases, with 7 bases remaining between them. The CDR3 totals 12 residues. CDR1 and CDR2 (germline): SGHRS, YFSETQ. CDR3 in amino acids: CASSLGVGGYTF. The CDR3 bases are TGCGCCAGCAGCTTGGGAGTGGGTGGCTACACCTTC. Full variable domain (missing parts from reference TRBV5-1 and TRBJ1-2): KAGVTQTPRYLIKTRGQQVTLSCSPISGHRSVSWYQQTPGQGLQFLFEYFSETQRNKGNFPGRFSGRQFSNSRSEMNVSTLELGDSALYLCASSLGVGGYTFGSGTRLTVV.